The clone carrying this T cell receptor (beta chain) was counted a few times. The target antigen is unknown. Reverse transcribed after extraction, RNA yielded cDNA as the sequencing template. Clones were sequenced by immunoSEQ multiplex PCR, and TCRdb holds only the in-frame ones, with some missing. The sample yields 150,000 or so clones, around half seen once. The sample is drawn from a study of CD8+ T cells in alopecia areata. This CDR3 contains 13 residues. The J segment lost 7 bases and the V segment lost 5 bases, leaving 8 bases of the junction unmatched. Germline assignment: CDR1 SQVTM and CDR2 ANQGSEA. Findings of the study overall: There were also resident alphabeta T cells of normal skin sequenced in scalp samples.

This chain uses TRBV29-1 with TRBJ2-7, with TRBD2 matching over 10 bases. Sequences were derived from CD8+ T cells sorted from blood, sampled at week 0. This sequence was found in a human donor with alopecia areata. CDR3 DNA: TGCAGCGTTCGGACTAGCGGAGTCGCAGAGCAGTACTTC. This encodes CSVRTSGVAEQYF.